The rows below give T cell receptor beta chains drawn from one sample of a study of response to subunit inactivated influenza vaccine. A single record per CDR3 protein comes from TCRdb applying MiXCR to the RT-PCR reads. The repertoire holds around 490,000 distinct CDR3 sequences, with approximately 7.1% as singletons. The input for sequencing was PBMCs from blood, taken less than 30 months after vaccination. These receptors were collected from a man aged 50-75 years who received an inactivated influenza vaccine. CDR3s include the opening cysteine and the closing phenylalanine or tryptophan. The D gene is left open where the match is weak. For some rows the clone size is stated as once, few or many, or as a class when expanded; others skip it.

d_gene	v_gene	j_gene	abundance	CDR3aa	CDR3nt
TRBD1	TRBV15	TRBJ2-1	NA	CATSRGTGSPYNEQFF	TGTGCCACCAGCAGGGGGACAGGGAGCCCCTACAATGAGCAGTTCTTC
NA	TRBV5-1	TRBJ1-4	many	CASSLADGGGELFF	TGCGCCAGCAGCTTGGCCGACGGAGGGGGTGAACTGTTTTTT
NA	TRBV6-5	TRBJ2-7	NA	CASRYSSRDYEQYF	TGTGCCAGCAGATACAGCAGCAGAGACTACGAGCAGTACTTC
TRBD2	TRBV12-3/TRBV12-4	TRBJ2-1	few	CASSSPSGRLNNEQFF	TGTGCCAGCAGTTCCCCTAGCGGGAGGCTTAACAATGAGCAGTTCTTC
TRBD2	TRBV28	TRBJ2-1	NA	CASSFNPGTNLYNEEFF	TGTGCCAGCAGTTTCAACCCCGGGACTAACCTTTACAATGAGGAGTTCTTC
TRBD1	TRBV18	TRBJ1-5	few	CASSLDRVNQPQHF	TGTGCCAGCTCACTCGACAGGGTCAATCAGCCCCAGCATTTT
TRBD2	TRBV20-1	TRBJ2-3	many	CSARVIPGTIGTDTQYF	TGCAGTGCTAGGGTTATACCCGGGACTATTGGCACAGATACGCAGTATTTT
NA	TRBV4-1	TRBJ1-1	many	CASSPPQGNTEAFF	TGCGCCAGCAGCCCGCCACAGGGGAACACTGAAGCTTTCTTT
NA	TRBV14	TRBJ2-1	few	CASSQDGTYNEQFF	TGTGCCAGCAGCCAAGACGGGACCTACAATGAGCAGTTCTTC
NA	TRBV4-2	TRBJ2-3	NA	CASSQEGSWGFDTQYF	TGTGCCAGCAGCCAAGAGGGTTCTTGGGGCTTTGATACGCAGTATTTT
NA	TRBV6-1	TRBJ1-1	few	CASSGRGRNTEAFF	TGTGCCAGCAGTGGGCGAGGGCGGAACACTGAAGCTTTCTTT
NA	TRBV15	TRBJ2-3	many	CATSRGADTQYF	TGTGCCACCAGCAGAGGGGCAGATACGCAGTATTTT
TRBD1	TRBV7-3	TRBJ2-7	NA	CASSLTSVVTGGSYEQYF	TGTGCCAGCAGCTTAACGTCGGTAGTAACAGGGGGCTCCTACGAGCAGTACTTC
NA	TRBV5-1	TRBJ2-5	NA	CASTVLGSRETQYF	TGCGCCAGCACCGTGCTGGGAAGTCGGGAGACCCAGTACTTC
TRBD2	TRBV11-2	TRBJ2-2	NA	CASSLRLTSGRKDTGELFF	TGTGCCAGCAGCTTACGTCTGACTAGCGGGAGGAAGGACACCGGGGAGCTGTTTTTT
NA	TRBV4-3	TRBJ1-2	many	CASSQDYLYGYTF	TGCGCCAGCAGCCAAGATTACCTCTATGGCTACACCTTC
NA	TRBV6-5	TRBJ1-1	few	CASSYTGLNTEAFF	TGTGCCAGCAGTTACACAGGGCTGAACACTGAAGCTTTCTTT
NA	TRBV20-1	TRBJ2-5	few	CSARNGQRETQYF	TGCAGTGCTAGGAACGGACAGAGGGAGACCCAGTACTTC
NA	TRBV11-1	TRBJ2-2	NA	CASSFGSGYTGELFF	TGTGCCAGCAGCTTTGGCTCAGGGTACACCGGGGAGCTGTTTTTT
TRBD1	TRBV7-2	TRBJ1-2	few	CASSPGTENYGYTF	TGTGCCAGCAGCCCGGGGACAGAGAACTATGGCTACACCTTC
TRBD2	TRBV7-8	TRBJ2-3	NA	CASSLGTSGMADTQYF	TGTGCCAGCAGCTTAGGGACTAGCGGGATGGCAGATACGCAGTATTTT
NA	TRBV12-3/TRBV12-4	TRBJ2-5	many	CASSSQGEETQYF	TGTGCCAGCAGTTCCCAAGGAGAAGAGACCCAGTACTTC
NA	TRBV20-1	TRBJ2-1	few	CSARLAMGGYNEQFF	TGCAGTGCTAGATTGGCGATGGGGGGCTACAATGAGCAGTTCTTC
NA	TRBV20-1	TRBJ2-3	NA	CSATISEAGTDTQYF	TGCAGTGCCACTATTAGCGAAGCGGGCACAGATACGCAGTATTTT
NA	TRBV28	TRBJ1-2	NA	CASSQPEQKYGYTF	TGTGCCAGCAGCCAGCCGGAGCAGAAATATGGCTACACCTTC
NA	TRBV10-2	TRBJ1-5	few	CASRKGVSNQPQHF	TGCGCCAGCAGAAAGGGGGTTAGCAATCAGCCCCAGCATTTT
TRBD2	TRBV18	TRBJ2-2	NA	CASSPGTSGPFGELFF	TGTGCCAGCTCACCCGGGACTAGCGGACCATTCGGGGAGCTGTTTTTT
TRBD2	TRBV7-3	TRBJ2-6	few	CASSKGLVNVLTF	TGTGCCAGCAGCAAAGGACTAGTCAACGTCCTGACTTTC
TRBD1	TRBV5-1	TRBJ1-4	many	CASSTDRGNEKLFF	TGCGCCAGCAGCACCGACAGGGGAAATGAAAAACTGTTTTTT
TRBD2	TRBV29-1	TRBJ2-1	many	CSAGGYIHNEQFF	TGCAGCGCCGGGGGGTACATCCACAATGAGCAGTTCTTC
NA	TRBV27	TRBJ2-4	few	CASSFRGGLGIQYF	TGTGCCAGCAGTTTCAGAGGAGGGCTTGGCATTCAGTACTTC
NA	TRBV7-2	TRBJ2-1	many	CASSFSPYSYNEQFF	TGTGCCAGCAGCTTTTCCCCTTACTCCTACAATGAGCAGTTCTTC
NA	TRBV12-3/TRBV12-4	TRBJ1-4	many	CASGGGVITNEKLFF	TGTGCCAGCGGGGGCGGGGTGATAACTAATGAAAAACTGTTTTTT
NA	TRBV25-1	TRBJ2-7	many	CASEGHQSYEQYF	TGTGCCAGCGAGGGACACCAATCCTACGAGCAGTACTTC
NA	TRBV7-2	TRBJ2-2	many	CASSLATTGELFF	TGTGCCAGCAGCTTAGCTACTACCGGGGAGCTGTTTTTT
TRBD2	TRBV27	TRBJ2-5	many	CASSPFLAAQETQYF	TGTGCCAGCAGTCCCTTTCTAGCGGCCCAAGAGACCCAGTACTTC
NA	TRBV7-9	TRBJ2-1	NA	CASSFGSNEQFF	TGTGCCAGCAGCTTCGGGAGCAATGAGCAGTTCTTC
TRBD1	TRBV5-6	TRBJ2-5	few	CASSPRQGNQETQYF	TGTGCCAGCAGCCCGAGACAGGGGAACCAAGAGACCCAGTACTTC
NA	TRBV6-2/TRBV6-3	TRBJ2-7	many	CASRAQGAVRAYEQYF	TGTGCCAGCAGGGCCCAAGGGGCAGTACGAGCCTACGAGCAGTACTTC
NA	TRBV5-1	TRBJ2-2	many	CASKQLSSGTGELFF	TGCGCCAGCAAACAATTATCAAGCGGGACCGGGGAGCTGTTTTTT
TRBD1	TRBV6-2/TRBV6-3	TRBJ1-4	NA	CASRRIDRDEKLFF	TGTGCCAGCAGGAGAATCGACAGGGATGAAAAACTGTTTTTT
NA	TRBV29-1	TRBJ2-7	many	CSALLDSSYEQYF	TGCAGCGCTCTCCTGGACAGTTCCTACGAGCAGTACTTC
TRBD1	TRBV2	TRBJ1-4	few	CASRVTGGGTEKLFF	TGTGCCAGCAGGGTAACAGGGGGCGGGACTGAAAAACTGTTTTTT
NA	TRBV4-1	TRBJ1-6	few	CASSQELDGNSPLHF	TGCGCCAGCAGCCAAGAACTCGACGGTAATTCACCCCTCCACTTT
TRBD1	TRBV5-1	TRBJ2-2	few	CASSLGTGANLPNTGELFF	TGCGCCAGCAGCTTGGGGACAGGGGCGAATTTGCCAAACACCGGGGAGCTGTTTTTT
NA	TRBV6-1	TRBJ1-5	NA	CASSDVRRGIQPQHF	TGTGCCAGCAGTGACGTCCGAAGGGGGATTCAGCCCCAGCATTTT
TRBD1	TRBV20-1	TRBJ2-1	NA	CSARQGALYNEQFF	TGCAGTGCTAGACAGGGGGCCCTTTACAATGAGCAGTTCTTC
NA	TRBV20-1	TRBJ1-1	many	CSARAWEGTEAFF	TGCAGTGCTAGAGCATGGGAGGGCACTGAAGCTTTCTTT
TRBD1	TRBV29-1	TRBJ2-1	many	CSVEGPQPSLGGPLFF	TGCAGCGTTGAGGGGCCACAACCCTCTTTAGGGGGCCCCTTGTTCTTC
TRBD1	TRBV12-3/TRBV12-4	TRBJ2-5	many	CASSRSGQGGVETQYF	TGTGCCAGCAGCCGCTCAGGACAGGGGGGAGTAGAGACCCAGTACTTC
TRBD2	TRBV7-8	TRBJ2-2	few	CASSVRLAGERTGELFF	TGTGCCAGCAGCGTGAGACTAGCGGGAGAACGCACCGGGGAGCTGTTTTTT
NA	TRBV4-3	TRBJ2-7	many	CASSQGQGGEQYF	TGCGCCAGCAGCCAAGGACAGGGAGGCGAGCAGTACTTC
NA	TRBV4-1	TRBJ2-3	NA	CASSQTVASTDTQYF	TGCGCCAGCAGCCAGACAGTTGCCAGCACAGATACGCAGTATTTT
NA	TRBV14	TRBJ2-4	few	CASSQDNLVGGFENIQYF	TGTGCCAGCAGCCAAGATAATCTTGTTGGAGGGTTTGAAAACATTCAGTACTTC
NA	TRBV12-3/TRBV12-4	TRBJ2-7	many	CASSVEQGSYEQYF	TGTGCCAGCAGTGTAGAACAGGGCTCCTACGAGCAGTACTTC
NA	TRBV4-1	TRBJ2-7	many	CASSQAPQYSSYEQYF	TGCGCCAGCAGCCAAGCCCCTCAATACAGCTCCTACGAGCAGTACTTC
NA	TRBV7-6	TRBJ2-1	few	CASSFRDSEQFF	TGTGCCAGCAGCTTCAGGGATTCTGAGCAGTTCTTC
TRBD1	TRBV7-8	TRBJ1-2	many	CASSRGQGNYGYTF	TGTGCCAGCAGCCGGGGACAGGGGAACTATGGCTACACCTTC